This entry concerns a single T cell receptor beta chain. Original processing methods: Counts of nucleated cells, estimated from reference gene primer amplification, were obtained. Here immunoSEQ multiplex PCR was the method, and the copy in TCRdb shows in-frame clones only, minus some. V, J and clone size are those of that table, while D and trimming were read from the DNA. The sample shows 150,000 to 250,000 clones, more than 75% of them seen only once. The entry originates in a study of blood T cell repertoires in COVID-19. Study context: From the United States, Italy and Spain came samples of acute and convalescent COVID-19. T cells, B-cell-depleted T cells, or PBMCs supplied cDNA or gDNA.

In Seattle, patients joined the study during active infection and were tracked longitudinally. Trimming removed 10 bases from V and 9 bases from J; junction bases left unmatched: 13. In germline, CDR1 is LNHDA, CDR2 SQIVND (reference sequence). CDR3 length: 15 residues. The sequence was collected from a woman between 35 and 50 years old with COVID-19, enrolled during active disease. The J gene is TRBJ1-6, the V gene TRBV19; 9 bases align to TRBD1. The specimen sequenced was peripheral blood. In nucleotides, the CDR3 is TGTGCCACCAGGACAGGGGCCGCGTTGGGTTCACCCCTCCACTTT. Its translation is CATRTGAALGSPLHF.